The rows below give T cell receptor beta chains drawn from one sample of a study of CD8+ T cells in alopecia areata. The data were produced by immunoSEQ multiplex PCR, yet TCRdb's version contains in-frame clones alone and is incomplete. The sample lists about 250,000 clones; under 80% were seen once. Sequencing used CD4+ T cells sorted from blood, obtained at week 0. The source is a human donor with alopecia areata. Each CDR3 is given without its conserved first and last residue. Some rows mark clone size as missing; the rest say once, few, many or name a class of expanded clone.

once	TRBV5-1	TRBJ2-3	ASSTSSTDTQY
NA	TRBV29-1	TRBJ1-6	SVPGAGYSTGSPLH
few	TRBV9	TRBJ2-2	ASSPGPSGGELF
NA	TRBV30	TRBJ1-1	AWGGQSNTEAF
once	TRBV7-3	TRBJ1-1	ASSLMEGAEAF
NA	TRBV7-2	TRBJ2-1	ASSNHGPLGQF
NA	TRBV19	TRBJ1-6	ASRILGSPLH
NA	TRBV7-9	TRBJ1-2	ASSLFGIRGRYGYT
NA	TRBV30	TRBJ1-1	AWTGQANTEAF
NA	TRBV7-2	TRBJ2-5	ASSLGGLQETQY
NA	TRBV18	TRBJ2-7	ASSPSSYEQY
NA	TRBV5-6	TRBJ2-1	ASSSVGRDEQF
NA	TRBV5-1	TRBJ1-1	ASSPDPRGTEAF
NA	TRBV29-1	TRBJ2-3	SVQMRRASTDTQY
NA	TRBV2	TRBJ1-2	ASSGTANYGYT
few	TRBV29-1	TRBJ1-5	SVGDRGDQPQH
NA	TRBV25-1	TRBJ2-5	ASRALETQY
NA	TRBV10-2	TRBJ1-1	ASSPGQAGNTEAF
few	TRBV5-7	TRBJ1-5	ASSLSLVDLNQPQH
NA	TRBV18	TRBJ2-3	ASSPPSASGYPTQY
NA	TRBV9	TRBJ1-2	ASSVTQGWGYT
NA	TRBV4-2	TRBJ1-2	ASSQLDINYGYT
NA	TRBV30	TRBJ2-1	AWSVRNEQF
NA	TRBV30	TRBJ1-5	AWSSGLNQPQH
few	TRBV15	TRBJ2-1	ATSPAGSRNEQF
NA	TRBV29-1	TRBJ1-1	SAAQGTNTEAF
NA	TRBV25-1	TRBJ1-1	ASSGHWGQGQGTEAF
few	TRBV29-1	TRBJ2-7	SVRTVPWGQY
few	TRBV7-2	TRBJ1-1	ASSYAGFRGTEAF
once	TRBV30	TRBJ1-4	AWTWAPGGKLF
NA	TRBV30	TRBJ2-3	AWSAPGQGQY
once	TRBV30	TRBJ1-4	AWSVGDSPGEKLF
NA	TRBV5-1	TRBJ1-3	ASSFGLLSGNTIY
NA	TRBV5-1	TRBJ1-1	ASSTRAGQTEAF
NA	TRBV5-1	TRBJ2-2	ASRSSEAGELF
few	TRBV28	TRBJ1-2	ASSGTGQPLNYGYT
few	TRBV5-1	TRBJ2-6	ASSLEGLRGANVLT
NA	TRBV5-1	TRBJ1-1	ASSLSRGMNTEAF
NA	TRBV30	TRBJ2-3	AWTYRGRDTQY
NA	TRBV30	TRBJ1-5	AWNGGNQPQH
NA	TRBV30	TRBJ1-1	AWSGGVNTEAF
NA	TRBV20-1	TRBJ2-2	SARDSGELF
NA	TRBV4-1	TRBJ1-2	ASSQETTGGHYGYT